The clone carrying this TCR beta chain was seen ten or more times. The entry originates in a study of T cells of healthy individuals. One entry per CDR3 protein results from TCRdb running MiXCR on the 5' RACE reads. In the table there are 65,000 to 90,000 distinct CDR3 sequences, roughly 5.1% of which are singletons. The V and J ends lost 2 bases and 13 bases respectively, with 9 bases between them. CDR1 is MNHEY and CDR2 is SVGAGI in the germline V gene. The CDR3 is made up of 11 amino acids. The chain couples TRBV6-5 to TRBJ2-1, with TRBD2 as a possible D gene (5 bases). The clonotype originates from a female donor in good health. As DNA, the CDR3 is TGTGCCAGCAGTTACAGAGGGAATCAGTTCTTC. As protein: CASSYRGNQFF.